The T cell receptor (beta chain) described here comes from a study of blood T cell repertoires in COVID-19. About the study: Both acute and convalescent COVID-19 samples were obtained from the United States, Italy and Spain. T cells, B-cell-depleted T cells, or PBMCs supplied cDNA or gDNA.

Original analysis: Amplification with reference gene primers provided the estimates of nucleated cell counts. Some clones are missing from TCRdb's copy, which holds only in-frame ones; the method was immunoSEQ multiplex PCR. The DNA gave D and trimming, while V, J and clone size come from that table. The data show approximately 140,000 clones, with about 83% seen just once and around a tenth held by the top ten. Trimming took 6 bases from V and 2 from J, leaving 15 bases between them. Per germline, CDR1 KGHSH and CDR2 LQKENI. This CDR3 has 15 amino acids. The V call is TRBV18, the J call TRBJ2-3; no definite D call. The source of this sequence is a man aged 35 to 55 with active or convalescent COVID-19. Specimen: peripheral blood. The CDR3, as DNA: TGTGCCAGCTCCAGAGACCCGGGTCCCACAGATACGCAGTATTTT. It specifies CASSRDPGPTDTQYF.